The 30 T cell receptor beta chains in this list originate from one sample, sequenced in a study of shared clonotypes between healthy human individuals. TCRdb's table, derived via immunoSEQ multiplex PCR, lists solely in-frame clones and lacks some. The data show some 2,500,000 clones, under 95% seen once. The sample consisted of naive CD4+ T cells from PBMCs. Subset reported: CD45RA+ positively selected. The receptors shown here come from a man aged 18 to 29 in good health. Some clones in this sample may be carry-over from other donors' samples.

This sequence joins TRBV27 and TRBJ2-1, with D hard to call. Germline V gene data show CDR1 as MNHEY and CDR2 as SMNVEV (reference sequence). The CDR3 has 14 amino acids. Trimming cost V 2 bases and J 15 bases, with 20 bases left between them. The CDR3 DNA is TGTGCCAGCAGTTTAACGGACGGTCCGTTTTTTTGGTTCTTC. Protein: CASSLTDGPFFWFF.

The V and J genes are TRBV10-3 and TRBJ2-1; 12 bases are shared with TRBD2. Germline V CDR1 and CDR2: ENHRY, SYGVKD. The J segment lost 5 bases and the V segment lost 10 bases, leaving 12 bases of the junction unmatched. The length of the CDR3 is 16 residues. CDR3 amino acids: CATAGTSGRTDNEQFF. As DNA, the CDR3 is TGTGCCACCGCGGGGACTAGCGGGCGTACAGACAATGAGCAGTTCTTC.

This clone was seen a single time. The chain joins TRBV4-1 to TRBJ2-1; no clear D. The CDR3 is made up of 15 amino acids. Germline values: CDR1 MGHRA, CDR2 YSYEKL. The V end was cut by 0 bases, the J end by 9 bases, with 15 bases between. CDR3 residues: CASSQEGASAFEQFF. The CDR3 coding sequence is TGCGCCAGCAGCCAAGAAGGTGCCAGCGCCTTTGAGCAGTTCTTC.

The chain couples TRBV10-3 to TRBJ1-1; TRBD1 matches at 8 bases. The ends lost 4 bases at V and 3 bases at J; junction bases unmatched: 7. This CDR3 is built from 15 residues. Germline values: CDR1 ENHRY, CDR2 SYGVKD. As DNA, the CDR3 is TGTGCCATCAGTGCGCTGACAGGGGAGGACACTGAAGCTTTCTTT. Translated: CAISALTGEDTEAFF.

This clone was seen once. The rearrangement links TRBV25-1 to TRBJ2-7; 8 nucleotides align to TRBD2. Trimming took 4 bases from V and 6 from J; bases not matched to a gene: 5. This CDR3 is built from 13 residues. Germline V gene lookup returns CDR1 MGHDK and CDR2 SYGVNS. CDR3 residues: CASSAPGGTEQYF. In nucleotides, the CDR3 is TGTGCCAGCAGTGCCCCGGGGGGGACCGAGCAGTACTTC.

The chain has TRBV5-1 and TRBJ1-3, with 9 bases that match TRBD1. This CDR3 has 16 amino acids. With V trimmed by 1 base and J by 1 base, 3 bases remained unmatched. Per the germline V gene, CDR1 is SGHRS and CDR2 is YFSETQ. The CDR3 protein is CASSLNGQGSGNTIYF. The CDR3 coding sequence is TGCGCCAGCAGCTTGAATGGACAGGGGTCTGGAAACACCATATATTTT.

The chain is built from TRBV5-6 and TRBJ2-3; no clear D. The CDR3 is made up of 13 amino acids. Trimming took off 3 bases at V and 1 base at J, with 6 bases between the two ends. Germline V CDR1 and CDR2: SGHDT, YYEEEE. Here the CDR3 reads CASSSLGTDTQYF. DNA for the CDR3: TGTGCCAGCAGCTCCCTCGGCACAGATACGCAGTATTTT.

The CDR3 nucleotides read TGTGCCAGCAGCAGACGTGGGACTAGGGGGAGGCCCGGGGAGCTGTTTTTT. Protein sequence: CASSRRGTRGRPGELFF. The V gene is TRBV11-2, the J gene TRBJ2-2; 8 nucleotides match TRBD2. The CDR3 loop spans 17 amino acids. The germline CDR1 and CDR2 sequences are SGHAT and FQNNGV. The V segment lost 5 bases and the J segment 6 bases; nucleotides outside the gene matches: 14.

The CDR3 nucleotides are TGTGCCAGCAGCTCTGGATGGACTAATGAAAAACTGTTTTTT. This gives the protein CASSSGWTNEKLFF. The chain employs TRBV7-9 and TRBJ1-4, with D unresolved. The V and J ends lost 4 bases and 2 bases respectively, with 8 bases between them. Germline V gives CDR1 SEHNR, CDR2 FQNEAQ (reference sequence). This CDR3 has 14 residues.

The CDR3 region has the DNA TGTGCCAGCAGTTTAATGGGGGGGAGCACAGATACGCAGTATTTT. Amino acids: CASSLMGGSTDTQYF. V gene TRBV28 combines with J gene TRBJ2-3; 7 positions match TRBD2. Germline-derived CDR1 and CDR2 are MDHEN and SYDVKM. CDR3 size: 15 residues. The V segment lost 2 bases and the J segment 0 bases; nucleotides outside the gene matches: 2.

This sequence joins TRBV19 and TRBJ1-5; 7 positions match TRBD1. The CDR3 length is 14 residues. In germline, CDR1 is LNHDA, CDR2 SQIVND (reference sequence). V was pared by 5 bases and J by 7 bases, with 8 bases of the junction left unmatched. In DNA, the CDR3 is TGTGCCAGTAGTGTGCAGGGGGATGGGCAGCCCCAGCATTTT. It translates to CASSVQGDGQPQHF.

For this clone: Other nucleotide sequences in the sample specify the same CDR3. This chain uses TRBV5-1 with TRBJ2-2; TRBD1 matches at 7 bases. V lost 2 bases, J lost 0 bases, and 1 base stayed unmatched. Germline V CDR1 and CDR2: SGHRS, YFSETQ. The CDR3 runs to 15 residues. CDR3 DNA: TGCGCCAGCAGCTTACAGGGGCCGAACACCGGGGAGCTGTTTTTT. Protein: CASSLQGPNTGELFF.

The CDR3 region is CASSSSETQYF. DNA for the CDR3: TGTGCCAGCAGCTCTTCAGAGACCCAGTACTTC. The V gene is TRBV7-9, the J gene TRBJ2-5; D is unclear. This CDR3 spans 11 amino acids. From germline, CDR1 is SEHNR and CDR2 FQNEAQ (reference sequence). The germline V and J ends were trimmed by 4 bases and 4 bases, with 4 bases remaining between them.

CDR3 in amino acids: CASIWATEAFF. CDR3 coding DNA: TGTGCCAGTATATGGGCCACTGAAGCTTTCTTT. This sequence joins TRBV6-1 and TRBJ1-1; D ambiguous. CDR1 and CDR2 from the germline V gene are MNHNS and SASEGT. With 9 bases removed from V and 4 bases from J, the gap between germline ends came to 9 bases. The CDR3 is 11 residues long.

This rearrangement joins TRBV6-4 to TRBJ1-2, with 7 bases lining up with TRBD1. J lost 7 bases, V lost 9 bases, and 11 bases had no gene match. From germline, CDR1 is MRHNA and CDR2 SNTAGT. This CDR3 region has 13 residues. Written as DNA, the CDR3 is TGTGCCAGACTCCTCGGGACAGATCGTGGCTACACCTTC. This translates into CARLLGTDRGYTF.

The chain recombines TRBV10-3 with TRBJ2-1; D might be TRBD1 or TRBD2, each matching 5 bases. From germline, CDR1 is ENHRY and CDR2 SYGVKD. The CDR3 spans 15 residues. Between the trimmed V and J ends, which lost 6 bases and 1 base, there was a span of 13 bases. For the CDR3, the DNA is TGTGCCATCAGGGGGGTGGCCCTTTCCTACAATGAGCAGTTCTTC. Amino acid sequence: CAIRGVALSYNEQFF.

The rearrangement joins TRBV27 to TRBJ1-1; perhaps TRBD1 as D (6 bases). With 5 bases removed from V and 3 bases from J, the gap between germline ends came to 16 bases. The CDR3 spans 15 residues. CDR1 MNHEY and CDR2 SMNVEV come from the germline V gene (reference sequence). CDR3 sequence reads: CASSPKGGWDTEAFF. CDR3 DNA: TGTGCCAGCAGTCCGAAGGGGGGCTGGGACACTGAAGCTTTCTTT.

The chain carries TRBV28 and TRBJ2-5, with TRBD1 matching 7 bases. Per germline, CDR1 MDHEN and CDR2 SYDVKM. The V and J ends lost 5 bases and 5 bases, in that order; junction bases with no gene match: 11. The CDR3 runs 15 residues. The CDR3 protein is CASSTVGTALETQYF. The CDR3 DNA follows: TGTGCCAGCAGTACGGTCGGGACAGCTCTCGAGACCCAGTACTTC.

Concerning this clone itself: Distinct nucleotide sequences in the sample also encode this CDR3. The V gene is TRBV5-1, the J gene TRBJ2-7; 8 positions match TRBD2. V gave up 0 bases and J gave up 2 bases; unmatched junction bases: 4. The CDR3 runs 15 residues. Germline V gives CDR1 SGHRS, CDR2 YFSETQ. This CDR3 reads CASSLAGGAAYEQYF. The CDR3 nucleotides are TGCGCCAGCAGCTTGGCCGGGGGGGCAGCCTACGAGCAGTACTTC.

To note about this clone: At the DNA level, this CDR3 is encoded by other sequences in the same sample as well. The J gene is TRBJ1-5, the V gene TRBV4-3; D not resolved. With 0 bases removed from V and 5 bases from J, the gap between germline ends came to 5 bases. The CDR3 length is 13 residues. The germline CDR1 and CDR2 sequences are LGHNA and YSLEER. CDR3: CASSQDLDQPQHF. The CDR3 DNA sequence: TGCGCCAGCAGCCAAGATCTAGATCAGCCCCAGCATTTT.

Comment on this clone: This same CDR3 is encoded by further DNA sequences in the sample. The chain joins TRBV5-1 to TRBJ1-4; 7 bases agree with TRBD1. V dropped 0 bases and J dropped 2; count of bases not matched to a gene: 4. This CDR3 contains 16 residues. Germline V gene data show CDR1 as SGHRS and CDR2 as YFSETQ. CDR3 in amino acids: CASSLGQGVTNEKLFF. CDR3 DNA: TGCGCCAGCAGCTTGGGGCAGGGGGTGACTAATGAAAAACTGTTTTTT.

The chain uses TRBV6-5 and TRBJ1-2; D is unclear. Trimming took 2 bases from V and 6 from J, leaving 10 bases between them. This CDR3 is built from 13 residues. CDR1 is MNHEY, CDR2 SVGAGI, per germline. The CDR3 loop reads CASSYGLTNGYTF. CDR3 coding DNA: TGTGCCAGCAGTTACGGTCTCACCAATGGCTACACCTTC.

The chain recombines TRBV2 with TRBJ2-5, with TRBD1 identical over 7 bases. The germline CDR1 and CDR2 sequences are SNHLY and FYNNEI. The length of the CDR3 is 14 residues. Trimming cost V 6 bases and J 5 bases; bases outside gene matches: 9. DNA of the CDR3: TGTGCCAGCAGCACGACAGGGCCCCGTGAGACCCAGTACTTC. Its protein is CASSTTGPRETQYF.

This rearrangement joins TRBV6-5 to TRBJ1-6; maybe TRBD1 (6 bases). The CDR3 consists of 14 residues. The V gene's germline CDR1 is MNHEY and CDR2 SVGAGI. The V end lost 6 bases, the J end lost 5 bases, and 11 bases lay between the germline ends. CDR3 DNA: TGTGCCAGCAGCCGAGGACAGAATAATTCACCCCTCCACTTT. It codes for CASSRGQNNSPLHF.

The chain couples TRBV23-1 to TRBJ2-2; 8 nucleotides align to TRBD2. TRBV23-1 is labeled an ORF, and its function is uncertain. The V and J ends lost 11 bases and 9 bases, in that order; junction bases with no gene match: 14. The CDR3 is 14 residues long. CDR3 protein: CASRPGTRVWELFF. In DNA, the CDR3 is TGCGCCTCCCGGCCTGGGACTAGAGTTTGGGAGCTGTTTTTT.

The V gene is TRBV29-1, the J gene TRBJ1-1; D is uncertain. The V end lost 4 bases, the J end lost 2 bases, and 14 bases lay between the germline ends. CDR3 length: 14 amino acids. Germline V gene sequence: CDR1 SQVTM, CDR2 ANQGSEA. The CDR3 bases are TGCAGCGTTGGGAGAGCGGGCCGTAACACTGAAGCTTTCTTT. Translated, it gives CSVGRAGRNTEAFF.

The chain joins TRBV27 to TRBJ2-3, with no clear D. Trimming took off 5 bases at V and 4 bases at J, with 13 bases between the two ends. The length of the CDR3 is 14 residues. The germline gives CDR1 MNHEY, CDR2 SMNVEV (reference sequence). The CDR3 region has the DNA TGTGCCAGCAGTCTCCTCTTACGGCCAGATACGCAGTATTTT. It specifies CASSLLLRPDTQYF.

This clone was picked up one time. Other nucleotide sequences in the sample specify the same CDR3. This chain uses TRBV18 with TRBJ2-5; D is undetermined. The V end was cut by 2 bases, the J end by 1 base, with 8 bases between. The germline V gene encodes CDR1 KGHSH and CDR2 LQKENI. The CDR3 has 14 amino acids. The CDR3 here is CASSPLRAQETQYF. CDR3 nucleotide sequence: TGTGCCAGCTCACCATTACGCGCCCAAGAGACCCAGTACTTC.

The chain joins TRBV11-2 to TRBJ1-2; unclear D gene. V was trimmed by 1 base and J by 8 bases, leaving 14 bases between them. Looked up from germline, CDR1 is SGHAT and CDR2 is FQNNGV. This CDR3 contains 14 residues. CDR3 amino acids: CASSLVLSSHGYTF. The CDR3 DNA reads TGTGCCAGCAGCTTAGTTTTAAGCTCCCACGGCTACACCTTC.

The V call is TRBV27, the J call TRBJ1-2; unclear D gene. Trimming shortened V by 2 bases and J by 5 bases, and 15 bases separated the two germline ends. CDR3 length: 15 residues. CDR1 and CDR2 from the germline V gene are MNHEY and SMNVEV (reference sequence). The CDR3 protein is CASSLVGGSYYGYTF. CDR3 in DNA: TGTGCCAGCAGTTTAGTGGGCGGAAGCTATTATGGCTACACCTTC.